This is a list of T cell receptor beta chains from one sample in a study of blood T cell repertoires in COVID-19. Assay used: immunoSEQ multiplex PCR; TCRdb lists only in-frame clones, some missing. Of approximately 200,000 clones listed, about 88% were seen once; the top ten hold roughly 2.6%. Sample: peripheral blood. The receptors here all came from a man aged 45-60 years who had recovered from COVID-19. CDR3s include the opening cysteine and the closing phenylalanine or tryptophan. The order of the fields is V gene, D gene, clone size, J gene, CDR3 DNA, CDR3 protein. D genes are given only for firm matches. Rows give clone size only sometimes, using once, few, many, or a class for an expanded clone.

>TRBV27|TRBD1|.|TRBJ1-2
TGTGCCAGCAGACCTATGACAGGGGGCCGAACTAACTATGGCTACACCTTC
CASRPMTGGRTNYGYTF
>TRBV20-1|.|.|TRBJ2-1
TGCAGTGCTACCTCTAATGAGCAGTTCTTC
CSATSNEQFF
>TRBV19|.|.|TRBJ2-2
TGTGCCAGTAGTGTGACAGGCTGGCGTACGGGGGAGCTGTTTTTT
CASSVTGWRTGELFF
>TRBV6-2/TRBV6-3|.|.|TRBJ2-7
TGTGCCAGCAGTTACGGGCCAGTAAAGACCTACGAGCAGTACTTC
CASSYGPVKTYEQYF
>TRBV15|TRBD1|.|TRBJ1-5
TGTGCCACCAGCAGAGTTGACAGGGATAATCAGCCCCAGCATTTT
CATSRVDRDNQPQHF
>TRBV2|TRBD2|few|TRBJ2-1
TGTGCCAGCAGTGAAGTTTATACTAGCGGGGGCAATGAGCAGTTCTTC
CASSEVYTSGGNEQFF
>TRBV19|.|.|TRBJ1-1
TGTGCCAGTAGTTTCGACAGTTACACTGAAGCTTTCTTT
CASSFDSYTEAFF
>TRBV28|TRBD1|.|TRBJ2-2
TGTGCCAGCAGAACCGACAGGGTTCGGACCGGGGAGCTGTTTTTT
CASRTDRVRTGELFF
>TRBV27|.|.|TRBJ2-7
TGTGCCAGGGGGCCTTTTACTTACGAGCAGTACTTC
CARGPFTYEQYF
>TRBV11-2|TRBD1|few|TRBJ2-7
TGTGCCAGCAGCGTTGGGACAGGGGGTTCCTACGAGCAGTACTTC
CASSVGTGGSYEQYF
>TRBV11-2|TRBD2|.|TRBJ2-3
TGTGCCAGCAGCAACGGACTAGCGGGAGTGACAGATACGCAGTATTTT
CASSNGLAGVTDTQYF
>TRBV15|TRBD1|.|TRBJ1-3
TGTGCCACCAGCAGAGATCTTACGGGGACAGGGGGCAATTCTGGAAACACCATATATTTT
CATSRDLTGTGGNSGNTIYF
>TRBV28|.|.|TRBJ2-3
TGTGCCAGCCTACTGAGAGATACGCAGTATTTT
CASLLRDTQYF
>TRBV5-4|TRBD2|few|TRBJ2-7
TGTGCCAGCAGCACCATAGCTAGCGGAGCCTTCTCTTACGAGCAGTACTTC
CASSTIASGAFSYEQYF
>TRBV5-1|.|.|TRBJ2-2
TGCGCCAGCAGCTTGACACTGGGGAGACGGAACACCGGGGAGCTGTTTTTT
CASSLTLGRRNTGELFF
>TRBV7-2|TRBD1|.|TRBJ2-1
TGTGCCAGCAGCTTCAACCCACCGGGACAGGGTTGGGTCAATGAGCAGTTCTTC
CASSFNPPGQGWVNEQFF
>TRBV7-8|.|.|TRBJ1-3
TGTGCCAGCAGCTTAGTTCAGGGCAGGGGTTACGGAAACACCATATATTTT
CASSLVQGRGYGNTIYF
>TRBV2|.|.|TRBJ1-2
TGTGCCAGCAGCCCAGGGATGGGCTATGGCTACACCTTC
CASSPGMGYGYTF
>TRBV10-3|.|.|TRBJ2-5
TGTGCCATCAGTGCTCAGGGGTATCGCGGAGAGACCCAGTACTTC
CAISAQGYRGETQYF
>TRBV6-2/TRBV6-3|TRBD1|few|TRBJ1-5
TGTGCCAGCAGTTACCCTAAAGACAGGGTTGGCAATCAGCCCCAGCATTTT
CASSYPKDRVGNQPQHF
>TRBV18|.|once|TRBJ1-1
TGTGCCAGCTCACCCCGACAGGTGAAAGCTTTCTTT
CASSPRQVKAFF
>TRBV5-6|TRBD2|.|TRBJ2-2
TGTGCCAGCAGTGAGGCGGGAGGGCCCGGCGGGGAGCTGTTTTTT
CASSEAGGPGGELFF
>TRBV5-4|TRBD1|few|TRBJ2-5
TGTGCCAGCAGCCCCGGACAGGGCCGAGAGACCCAGTACTTC
CASSPGQGRETQYF